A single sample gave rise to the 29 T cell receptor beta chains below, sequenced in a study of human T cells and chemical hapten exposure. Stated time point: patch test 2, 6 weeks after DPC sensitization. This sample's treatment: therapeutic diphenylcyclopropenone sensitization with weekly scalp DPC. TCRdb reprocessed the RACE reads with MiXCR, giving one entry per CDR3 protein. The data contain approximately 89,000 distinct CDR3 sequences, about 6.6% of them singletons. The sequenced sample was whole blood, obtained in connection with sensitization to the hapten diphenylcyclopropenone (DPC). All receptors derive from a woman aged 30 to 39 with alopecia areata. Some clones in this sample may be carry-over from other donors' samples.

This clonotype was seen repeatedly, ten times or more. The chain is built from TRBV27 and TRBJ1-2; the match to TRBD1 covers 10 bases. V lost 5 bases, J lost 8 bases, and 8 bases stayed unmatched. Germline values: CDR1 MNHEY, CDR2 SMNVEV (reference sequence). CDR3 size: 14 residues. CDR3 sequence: CASSLGTGVRGYTF. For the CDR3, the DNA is TGTGCCAGCAGTCTCGGGACAGGGGTGAGAGGCTACACCTTC.

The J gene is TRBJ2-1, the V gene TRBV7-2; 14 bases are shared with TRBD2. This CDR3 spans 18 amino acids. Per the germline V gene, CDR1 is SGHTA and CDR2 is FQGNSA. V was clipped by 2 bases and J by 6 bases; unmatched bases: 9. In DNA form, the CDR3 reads TGTGCCAGCAGCTTATGGCGGGGACTAGCGGGGGTAGGCAATGAGCAGTTCTTC. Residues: CASSLWRGLAGVGNEQFF.

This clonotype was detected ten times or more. This chain's CDR3 is CASSLDRASGNTIYF. The CDR3 region has the DNA TGCGCCAGCAGTCTCGACAGGGCCTCTGGAAACACCATATATTTT. V usage is TRBV5-1 and J usage is TRBJ1-3; 7 nucleotides match TRBD1. In germline, CDR1 is SGHRS, CDR2 YFSETQ. The V segment lost 5 bases and the J segment 0 bases; nucleotides outside the gene matches: 5. CDR3 length: 15 residues.

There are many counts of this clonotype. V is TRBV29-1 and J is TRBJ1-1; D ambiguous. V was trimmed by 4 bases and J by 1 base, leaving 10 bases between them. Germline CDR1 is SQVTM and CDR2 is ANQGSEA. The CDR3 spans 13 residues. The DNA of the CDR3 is TGCAGCGTTGGCCGGTTATCGAACACTGAAGCTTTCTTT. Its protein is CSVGRLSNTEAFF.

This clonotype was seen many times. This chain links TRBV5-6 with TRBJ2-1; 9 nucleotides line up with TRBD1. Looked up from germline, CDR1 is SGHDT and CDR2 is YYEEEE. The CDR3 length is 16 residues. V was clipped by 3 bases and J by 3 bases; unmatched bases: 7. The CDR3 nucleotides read TGTGCCAGCAGCTCCAACAGGGGGCTAAACTACAATGAGCAGTTCTTC. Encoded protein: CASSSNRGLNYNEQFF.

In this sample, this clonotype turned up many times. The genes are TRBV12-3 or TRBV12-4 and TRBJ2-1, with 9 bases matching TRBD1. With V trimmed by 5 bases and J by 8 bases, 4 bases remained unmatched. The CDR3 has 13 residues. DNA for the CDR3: TGTGCCAGCAGTAACACAGGGGGCGATGAGCAGTTCTTC. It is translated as CASSNTGGDEQFF.

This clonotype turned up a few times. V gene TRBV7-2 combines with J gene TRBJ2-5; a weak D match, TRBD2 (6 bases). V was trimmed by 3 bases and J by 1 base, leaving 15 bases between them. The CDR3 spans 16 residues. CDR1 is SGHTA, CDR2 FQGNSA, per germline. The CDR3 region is CASSLGGLPPQETQYF. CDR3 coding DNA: TGTGCCAGCAGCTTGGGAGGACTACCTCCCCAAGAGACCCAGTACTTC. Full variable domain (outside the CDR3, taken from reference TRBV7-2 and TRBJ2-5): GAGVSQSPSNKVTEKGKDVELRCDPISGHTALYWYRQSLGQGLEFLIYFQGNSAPDKSGLPSDRFSAERTGGSVSTLTIQRTQQEDSAVYLCASSLGGLPPQETQYFGPGTRLLVL.

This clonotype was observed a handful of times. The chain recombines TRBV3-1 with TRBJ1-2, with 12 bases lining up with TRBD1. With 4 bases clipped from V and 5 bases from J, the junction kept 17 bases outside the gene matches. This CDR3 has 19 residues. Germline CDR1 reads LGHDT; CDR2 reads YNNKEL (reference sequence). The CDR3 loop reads CASSPPIWGQGASWYGYTF. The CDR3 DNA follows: TGTGCCAGCAGCCCCCCCATCTGGGGACAGGGGGCATCTTGGTATGGCTACACCTTC.

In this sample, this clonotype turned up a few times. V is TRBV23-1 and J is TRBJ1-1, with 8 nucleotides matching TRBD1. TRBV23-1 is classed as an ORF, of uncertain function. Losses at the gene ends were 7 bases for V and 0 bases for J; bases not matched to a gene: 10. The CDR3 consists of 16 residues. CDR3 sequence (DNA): TGCGCCAGCACGGACAGGGTTTTTTCTATGAACACTGAAGCTTTCTTT. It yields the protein CASTDRVFSMNTEAFF.

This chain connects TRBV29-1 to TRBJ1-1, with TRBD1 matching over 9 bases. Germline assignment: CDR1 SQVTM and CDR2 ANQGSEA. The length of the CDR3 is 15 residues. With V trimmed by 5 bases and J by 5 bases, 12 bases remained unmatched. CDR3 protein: CSVTGGERVETEAFF. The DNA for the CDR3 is TGCAGCGTTACAGGGGGCGAAAGGGTCGAGACTGAAGCTTTCTTT.

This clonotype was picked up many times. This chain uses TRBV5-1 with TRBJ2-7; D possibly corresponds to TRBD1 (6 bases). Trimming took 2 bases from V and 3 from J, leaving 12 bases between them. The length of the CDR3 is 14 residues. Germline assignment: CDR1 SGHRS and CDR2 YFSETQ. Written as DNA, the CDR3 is TGCGCCAGCAGCTTCAGCAGGGGTTTCTACGAGCAGTACTTC. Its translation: CASSFSRGFYEQYF.

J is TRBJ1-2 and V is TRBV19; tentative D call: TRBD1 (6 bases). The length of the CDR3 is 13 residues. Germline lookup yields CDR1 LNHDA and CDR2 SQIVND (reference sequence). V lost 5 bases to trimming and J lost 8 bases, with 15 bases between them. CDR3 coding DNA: TGTGCCAGTAGTGGACAGTACTTCGACGGCTACACCTTC. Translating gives CASSGQYFDGYTF.

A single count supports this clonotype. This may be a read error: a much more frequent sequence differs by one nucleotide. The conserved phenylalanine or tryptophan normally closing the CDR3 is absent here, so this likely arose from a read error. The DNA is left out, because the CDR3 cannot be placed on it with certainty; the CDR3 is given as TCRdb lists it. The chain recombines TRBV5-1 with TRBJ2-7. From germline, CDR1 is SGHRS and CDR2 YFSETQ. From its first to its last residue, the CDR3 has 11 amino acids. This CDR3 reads CASSFEGIRYY.

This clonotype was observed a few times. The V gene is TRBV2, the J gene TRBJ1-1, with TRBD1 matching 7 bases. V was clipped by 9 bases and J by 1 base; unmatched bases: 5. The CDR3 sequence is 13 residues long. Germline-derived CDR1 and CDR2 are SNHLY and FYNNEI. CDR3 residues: CARGGTANTEAFF. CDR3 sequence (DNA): TGTGCCAGGGGAGGGACAGCGAACACTGAAGCTTTCTTT.

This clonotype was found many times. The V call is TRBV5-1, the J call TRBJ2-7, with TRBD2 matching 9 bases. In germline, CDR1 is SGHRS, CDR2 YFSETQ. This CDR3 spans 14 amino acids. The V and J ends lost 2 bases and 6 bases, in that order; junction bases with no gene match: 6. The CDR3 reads CASSFGGGASEQYF. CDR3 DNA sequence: TGCGCCAGCAGCTTCGGCGGGGGGGCTTCCGAGCAGTACTTC.

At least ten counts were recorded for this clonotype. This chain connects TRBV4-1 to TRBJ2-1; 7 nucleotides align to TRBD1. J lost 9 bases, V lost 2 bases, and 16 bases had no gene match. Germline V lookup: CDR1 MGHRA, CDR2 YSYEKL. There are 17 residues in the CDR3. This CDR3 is CASSQIAGTEKLVEQFF. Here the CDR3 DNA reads TGCGCCAGCAGCCAAATAGCCGGGACAGAAAAGCTGGTTGAGCAGTTCTTC.

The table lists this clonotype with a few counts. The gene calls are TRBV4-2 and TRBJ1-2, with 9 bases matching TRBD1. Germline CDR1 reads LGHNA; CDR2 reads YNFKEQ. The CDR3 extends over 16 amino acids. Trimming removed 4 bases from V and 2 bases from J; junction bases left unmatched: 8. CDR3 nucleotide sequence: TGTGCCAGCAGCCCAAGACAGGGGGACTTCAACTATGGCTACACCTTC. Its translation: CASSPRQGDFNYGYTF.

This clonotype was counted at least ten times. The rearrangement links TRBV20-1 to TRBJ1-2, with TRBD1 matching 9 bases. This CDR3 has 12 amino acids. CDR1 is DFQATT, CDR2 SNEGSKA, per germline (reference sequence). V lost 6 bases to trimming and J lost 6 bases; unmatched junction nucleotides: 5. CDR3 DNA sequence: TGCAGTGCCCCGGACAGGGGAGATGGCTACACCTTC. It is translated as CSAPDRGDGYTF.

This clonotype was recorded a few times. CDR3 protein: CASSQGTAMNTEAFF. Here the CDR3 DNA reads TGTGCCAGCAGCCAAGGGACAGCTATGAACACTGAAGCTTTCTTT. The chain links TRBV7-6 to TRBJ1-1, with 7 bases that match TRBD1. The germline gives CDR1 SGHVS, CDR2 FNYEAQ. The V segment lost 5 bases and the J segment 0 bases; nucleotides outside the gene matches: 6. The CDR3 is 15 amino acids.

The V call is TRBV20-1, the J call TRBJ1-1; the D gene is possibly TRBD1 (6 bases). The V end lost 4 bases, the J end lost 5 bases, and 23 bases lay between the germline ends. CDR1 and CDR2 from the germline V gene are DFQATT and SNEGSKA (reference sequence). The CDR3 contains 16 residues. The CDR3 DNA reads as TGCAGTGCTACCCCTTTGTCTGGCACAGGGAGGACTGAAGCTTTCTTT. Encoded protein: CSATPLSGTGRTEAFF.

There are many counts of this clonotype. In DNA, the CDR3 is TGCAGCGTAGGTGTAACCGGGGAGCTGTTTTTT. It specifies CSVGVTGELFF. The chain is built from TRBV29-1 and TRBJ2-2; D is undetermined. Trimming took off 6 bases at V and 5 bases at J, with 7 bases between the two ends. The CDR3 totals 11 residues. Germline CDR1 SQVTM, CDR2 ANQGSEA.

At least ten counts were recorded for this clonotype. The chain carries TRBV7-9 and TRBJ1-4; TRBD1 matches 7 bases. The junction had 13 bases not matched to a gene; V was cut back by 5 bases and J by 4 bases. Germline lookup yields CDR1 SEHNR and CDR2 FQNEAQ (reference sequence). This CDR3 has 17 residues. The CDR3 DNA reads TGTGCCAGCAGCCAGGGGACAGCAAGTCCCCTTAATGAAAAACTGTTTTTT. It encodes CASSQGTASPLNEKLFF.

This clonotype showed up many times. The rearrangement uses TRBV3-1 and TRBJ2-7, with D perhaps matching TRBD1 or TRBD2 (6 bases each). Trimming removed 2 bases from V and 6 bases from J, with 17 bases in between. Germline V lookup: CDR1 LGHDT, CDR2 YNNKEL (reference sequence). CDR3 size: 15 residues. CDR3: CASSQFEGGVGEQYF. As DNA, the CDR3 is TGTGCCAGCAGCCAATTTGAGGGGGGAGTCGGCGAGCAGTACTTC.

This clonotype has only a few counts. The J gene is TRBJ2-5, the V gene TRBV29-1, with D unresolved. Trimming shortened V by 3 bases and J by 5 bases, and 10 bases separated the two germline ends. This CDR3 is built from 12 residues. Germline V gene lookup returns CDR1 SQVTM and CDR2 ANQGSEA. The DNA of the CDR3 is TGCAGCGTTGATCAAGGGTACGAGACCCAGTACTTC. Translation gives CSVDQGYETQYF.

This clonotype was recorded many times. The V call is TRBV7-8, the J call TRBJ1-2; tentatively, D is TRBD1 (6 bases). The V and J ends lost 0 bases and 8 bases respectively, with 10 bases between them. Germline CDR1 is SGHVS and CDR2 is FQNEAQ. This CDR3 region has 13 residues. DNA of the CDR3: TGTGCCAGCAGCTTAGCGGGACAACGCGGCTACACCTTC. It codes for CASSLAGQRGYTF.

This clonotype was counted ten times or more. The CDR3 region is CASSLAARQGSTDTQYF. CDR3 nucleotides: TGCGCCAGCAGCTTGGCGGCGCGACAGGGAAGCACAGATACGCAGTATTTT. The rearrangement joins TRBV5-1 to TRBJ2-3; 7 bases line up with TRBD1. Germline CDR1 reads SGHRS; CDR2 reads YFSETQ. CDR3 length: 17 residues. V shed 0 bases and J 0 bases; nucleotides not matched to a gene: 7.

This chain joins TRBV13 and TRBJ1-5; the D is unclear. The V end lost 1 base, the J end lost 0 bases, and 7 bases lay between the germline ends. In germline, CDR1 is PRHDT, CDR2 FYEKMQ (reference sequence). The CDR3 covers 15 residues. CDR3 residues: CASSLAGSSNQPQHF. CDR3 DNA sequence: TGTGCCAGCAGCTTAGCCGGATCTAGCAATCAGCCCCAGCATTTT.

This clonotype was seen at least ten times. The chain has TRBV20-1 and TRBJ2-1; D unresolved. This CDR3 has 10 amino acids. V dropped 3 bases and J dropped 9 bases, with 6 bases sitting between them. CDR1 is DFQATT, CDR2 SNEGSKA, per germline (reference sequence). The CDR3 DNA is TGCAGTGCTAGCCACGGTGAGCAGTTCTTC. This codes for CSASHGEQFF.

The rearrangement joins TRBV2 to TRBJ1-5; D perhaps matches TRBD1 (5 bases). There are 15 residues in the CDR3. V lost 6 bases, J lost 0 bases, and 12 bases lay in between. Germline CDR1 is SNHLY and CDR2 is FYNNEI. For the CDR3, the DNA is TGTGCCAGCAGGAGGGACGGATATAGCAATCAGCCCCAGCATTTT. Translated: CASRRDGYSNQPQHF. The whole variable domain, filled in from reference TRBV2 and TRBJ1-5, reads EPEVTQTPSHQVTQMGQEVILRCVPISNHLYFYWYRQILGQKVEFLVSFYNNEISEKSEIFDDQFSVERPDGSNFTLKIRSTKLEDSAMYFCASRRDGYSNQPQHFGDGTRLSIL.